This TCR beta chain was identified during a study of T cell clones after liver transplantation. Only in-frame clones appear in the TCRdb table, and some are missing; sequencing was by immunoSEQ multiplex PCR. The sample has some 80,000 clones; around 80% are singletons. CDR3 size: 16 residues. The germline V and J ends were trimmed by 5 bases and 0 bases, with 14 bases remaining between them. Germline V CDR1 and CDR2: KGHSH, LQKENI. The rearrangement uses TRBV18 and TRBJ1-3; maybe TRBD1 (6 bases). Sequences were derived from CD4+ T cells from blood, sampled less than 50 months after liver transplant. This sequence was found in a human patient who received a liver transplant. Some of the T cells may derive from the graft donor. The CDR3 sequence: CASSRLQGYSGNTIYF. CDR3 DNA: TGTGCCAGCTCAAGACTACAGGGTTACTCTGGAAACACCATATATTTT.